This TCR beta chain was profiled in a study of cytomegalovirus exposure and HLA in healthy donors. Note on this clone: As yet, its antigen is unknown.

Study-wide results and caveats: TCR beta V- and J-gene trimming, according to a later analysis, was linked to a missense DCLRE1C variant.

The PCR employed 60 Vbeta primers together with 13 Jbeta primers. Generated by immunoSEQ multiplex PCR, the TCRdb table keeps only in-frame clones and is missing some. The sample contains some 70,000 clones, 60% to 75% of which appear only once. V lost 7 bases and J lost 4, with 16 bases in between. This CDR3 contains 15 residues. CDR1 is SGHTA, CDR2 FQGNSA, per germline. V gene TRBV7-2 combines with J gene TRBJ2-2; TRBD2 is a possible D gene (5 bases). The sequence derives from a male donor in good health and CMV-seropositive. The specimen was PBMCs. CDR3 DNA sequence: TGTGCCAGCATCCCCGGGGTAGCGTTCACCGGGGAGCTGTTTTTT. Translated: CASIPGVAFTGELFF.